The T cell receptor beta chain described here comes from a study of tumour-infiltrating T cells in Burkitt lymphoma. At the level of the study: The Burkitt lymphoma cohort spanned all epidemiological subtypes. Overall and progression-free survival were predicted by productive clonality.

A note on this clone: Antigen unknown.

General observations from the study: Several public clonotypes recurred in numerous Burkitt lymphoma patients.

The CDR3 runs to 17 residues. V was clipped by 0 bases and J by 6 bases, with 18 bases between them. The germline V gene encodes CDR1 SGHRS and CDR2 YFSETQ. Assay used: immunoSEQ multiplex PCR; TCRdb lists only in-frame clones, some missing. The repertoire holds about 4,800 clones, with approximately 13% as singletons. The TCR originated in a human donor with Burkitt lymphoma. Sequencing input: tumor tissue. This sequence joins TRBV5-1 and TRBJ2-2; a possible D gene is TRBD2 (6 bases). This chain's CDR3 is CASSLAQVLGGAGELFF. CDR3 nucleotide sequence: TGCGCCAGCAGCTTGGCTCAGGTTCTAGGCGGGGCCGGGGAGCTGTTTTTT.